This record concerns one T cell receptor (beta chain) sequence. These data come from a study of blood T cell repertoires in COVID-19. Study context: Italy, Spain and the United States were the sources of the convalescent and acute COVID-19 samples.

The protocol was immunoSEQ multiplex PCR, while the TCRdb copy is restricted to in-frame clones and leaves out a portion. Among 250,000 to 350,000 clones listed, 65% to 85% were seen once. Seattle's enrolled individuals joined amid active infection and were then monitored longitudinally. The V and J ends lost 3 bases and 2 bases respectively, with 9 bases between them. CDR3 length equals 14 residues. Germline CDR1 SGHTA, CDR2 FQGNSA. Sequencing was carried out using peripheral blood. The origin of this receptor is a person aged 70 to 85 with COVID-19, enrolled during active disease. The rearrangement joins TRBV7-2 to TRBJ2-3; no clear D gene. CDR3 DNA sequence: TGTGCCAGCAGCTTTCGTCGAGACACAGATACGCAGTATTTT. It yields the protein CASSFRRDTDTQYF. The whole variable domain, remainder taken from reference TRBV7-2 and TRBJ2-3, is GAGVSQSPSNKVTEKGKDVELRCDPISGHTALYWYRQSLGQGLEFLIYFQGNSAPDKSGLPSDRFSAERTGGSVSTLTIQRTQQEDSAVYLCASSFRRDTDTQYFGPGTRLTVL.